These 2 T cell receptor beta chains originate from one sample sequenced in a study of vaccination and CD4 T cells after COVID-19. Oncomine TCR Beta short-read sequencing was applied to DNA from cultured CD4+ T cells. TCRdb passed the PCR reads through MiXCR, listing each CDR3 protein once. Among around 19,000 distinct CDR3 sequences listed, under 30% were seen once. Treatment specified: roughly 10-day PBMC culture with coronavirus spike peptide pools or control peptides (ViraFEST assay). No antigen has been identified for these receptors. Material: cultured CD4+ T cells from blood. The source is a human donor with COVID-19.

The chain recombines TRBV27 with TRBJ2-7; perhaps TRBD1 as D (5 bases). CDR1 MNHEY and CDR2 SMNVEV come from the germline V gene (reference sequence). V lost 7 bases, J lost 4 bases, and 20 bases lay in between. This CDR3 region has 15 residues. Here the CDR3 DNA reads TGTGCCAGCACCGCCGTCCGTGGGGCTACTTACGAGCAGTACTTC. It specifies CASTAVRGATYEQYF.

The genes are TRBV11-3 and TRBJ1-4, with 9 bases identical to TRBD1. Germline trimming cut 5 bases from V and 8 bases from J; bases unmatched to any gene: 9. Germline lookup yields CDR1 SGHNT and CDR2 YENEEA. The CDR3 length is 15 residues. CDR3 region: CASSLQGQGSEKLFF. In DNA, the CDR3 is TGTGCCAGCAGCCTCCAGGGACAGGGAAGCGAAAAACTGTTTTTT. The entire variable domain, with the rest obtained from reference TRBV11-3 and TRBJ1-4, is as follows: EAGVVQSPRYKIIEKKQPVAFWCNPISGHNTLYWYLQNLGQGPELLIRYENEEAVDDSQLPKDRFSAERLKGVDSTLKIQPAELGDSAVYLCASSLQGQGSEKLFFGSGTQLSVL.